The next 5 T cell receptor beta chains were all read from a single sample in a study of blood T cell repertoires in COVID-19. Assay: immunoSEQ multiplex PCR; the TCRdb copy retains only in-frame clones and omits some. The sample has about 220,000 clones, over 60% seen once. Source material: peripheral blood. These receptors came from a woman in her 70s with acute or convalescent COVID-19.

This clone was seen a few times. This chain uses TRBV5-1 with TRBJ2-2, with TRBD1 identical over 7 bases. There are 15 residues in the CDR3. With V trimmed by 4 bases and J by 0 bases, 3 bases remained unmatched. In germline, CDR1 is SGHRS, CDR2 YFSETQ. Here the CDR3 DNA reads TGCGCCAGCAGCCCGGGACAGTCGAACACCGGGGAGCTGTTTTTT. Its translation is CASSPGQSNTGELFF.

This clone was seen once. This chain connects TRBV18 to TRBJ2-3, with 10 bases that match TRBD1. V shed 4 bases and J 6 bases; nucleotides not matched to a gene: 4. This CDR3 has 14 residues. The germline V gene has CDR1 KGHSH and CDR2 LQKENI. CDR3 residues: CASSRRQGADTQYF. In DNA form, the CDR3 reads TGTGCCAGCTCACGAAGACAGGGGGCGGATACGCAGTATTTT. Variable domain in full (rest from reference TRBV18 and TRBJ2-3): NAGVMQNPRHLVRRRGQEARLRCSPMKGHSHVYWYRQLPEEGLKFMVYLQKENIIDESGMPKERFSAEFPKEGPSILRIQQVVRGDSAAYFCASSRRQGADTQYFGPGTRLTVL.

The genes are TRBV12-3 or TRBV12-4 and TRBJ1-2, with 7 bases lining up with TRBD1. This CDR3 has 12 residues. Germline trimming cut 6 bases from V and 6 bases from J; bases unmatched to any gene: 4. In nucleotides, the CDR3 is TGTGCCAGCAGAAACAGGGGTGATGGCTACACCTTC. It is translated as CASRNRGDGYTF.

This chain connects TRBV6-5 to TRBJ1-4; D gene unclear. The length of the CDR3 is 13 residues. From germline, CDR1 is MNHEY and CDR2 SVGAGI. Trimming took off 4 bases at V and 4 bases at J, with 7 bases between the two ends. In DNA, the CDR3 is TGTGCCAGCAGTTCTGAGGATAATGAAAAACTGTTTTTT. Translated, it gives CASSSEDNEKLFF.

The chain links TRBV6-2 or TRBV6-3 to TRBJ2-3, with 13 bases aligning to TRBD2. Germline CDR1 is MNHEY and CDR2 is SVGEGT. The ends lost 6 bases at V and 4 bases at J; junction bases unmatched: 7. This CDR3 comprises 16 residues. Here the CDR3 reads CASSPSTSGGSDTQYF. For the CDR3, the DNA is TGTGCCAGCAGCCCATCGACTAGCGGGGGGTCAGATACGCAGTATTTT.